These 8 T cell receptor beta chains share one sample of origin, sequenced in a study of radiotherapy plus CTLA-4 blockade in lung cancer. Profiled with immunoSEQ multiplex PCR; TCRdb holds only in-frame clones, not every one. The sample includes around 90,000 clones, over 80% of them seen just once. Source: peripheral blood, taken from a patient treated with radiotherapy plus ipilimumab. Receptors were obtained from a human donor with non-small cell lung cancer that progressed on radiotherapy plus ipilimumab.

This clone has a single count. The gene calls are TRBV27 and TRBJ1-2; the D is unclear. The CDR3 has 12 amino acids. Germline CDR1 and CDR2: MNHEY and SMNVEV (reference sequence). Trimming pared 6 bases from V and 8 bases from J, leaving 13 bases between. CDR3 region: CASRSGSWGYTF. The CDR3 coding sequence is TGTGCCAGCAGATCGGGGAGCTGGGGCTACACCTTC.

CDR3 sequence: CASSRTGGSNQPQHF. The CDR3 DNA reads TGTGCCAGCAGTCGTACAGGGGGGAGCAATCAGCCCCAGCATTTT. This chain connects TRBV4-2 to TRBJ1-5; 8 positions agree with TRBD1. V was pared by 6 bases and J by 1 base, with 5 bases of the junction left unmatched. CDR1 and CDR2 (germline): LGHNA, YNFKEQ. The length of the CDR3 is 15 residues.

The chain combines TRBV18 with TRBJ2-2, with D possibly matching TRBD2 (5 bases). V shed 5 bases and J shed 1 base, with 5 bases lying between them. The CDR3 has 13 residues. Germline lookup yields CDR1 KGHSH and CDR2 LQKENI. The CDR3 nucleotides are TGTGCCAGCTCAGAGGGGAACACCGGGGAGCTGTTTTTT. It codes for CASSEGNTGELFF.

This clone was detected only a few times. This rearrangement joins TRBV6-1 to TRBJ1-2, with D maybe TRBD1 (5 bases). The germline V and J ends were trimmed by 6 bases and 0 bases, with 14 bases remaining between them. The germline gives CDR1 MNHNS, CDR2 SASEGT. The CDR3 extends over 15 amino acids. The CDR3, as DNA: TGTGCCAGCAGAACGGACATTGGCTCTAACTATGGCTACACCTTC. This sequence encodes CASRTDIGSNYGYTF.

This chain uses TRBV7-9 with TRBJ1-3; D unclear. Germline assignment: CDR1 SEHNR and CDR2 FQNEAQ (reference sequence). Trimming removed 7 bases from V and 0 bases from J, with 22 bases in between. CDR3 length equals 18 residues. In nucleotides, the CDR3 is TGTGCCAGCACCACACTTACCCACGCCATGCTCTCTGGAAACACCATATATTTT. It encodes CASTTLTHAMLSGNTIYF.

This rearrangement joins TRBV10-3 to TRBJ1-2; maybe TRBD1 (5 bases). This CDR3 has 14 amino acids. Trimming cost V 2 bases and J 5 bases, with 12 bases left between them. Germline values: CDR1 ENHRY, CDR2 SYGVKD. CDR3 in amino acids: CAISEEPGLYGYTF. Here the CDR3 DNA reads TGTGCCATCAGTGAGGAACCGGGACTATATGGCTACACCTTC.

The chain couples TRBV7-2 to TRBJ2-3; TRBD2 matches at 8 bases. Germline CDR1 SGHTA, CDR2 FQGNSA. The CDR3 sequence is 21 residues long. Unmatched junction bases numbered 19, after V lost 0 bases and J lost 2 bases. CDR3: CASSLASPRTSFPKLTDTQYF. The CDR3 DNA is TGTGCCAGCAGCTTAGCGTCCCCCCGGACTAGCTTCCCAAAACTCACAGATACGCAGTATTTT.

The chain uses TRBV11-2 and TRBJ1-1; maybe TRBD1 (5 bases). The V and J ends lost 5 bases and 0 bases respectively, with 16 bases between them. This CDR3 comprises 16 residues. Germline assignment: CDR1 SGHAT and CDR2 FQNNGV. CDR3 protein: CASSPYKTDMNTEAFF. In DNA, the CDR3 is TGTGCCAGCAGCCCGTACAAGACAGACATGAACACTGAAGCTTTCTTT.